This T cell receptor (beta chain) was recovered during a study of shared clonotypes between healthy human individuals (dated by TCRdb to the early 2020s). In terms of the full investigation: Three men and a couple of women, aged 18 to 49 years, made up the cohort. Different laboratories and diverse techniques were used to prepare libraries and sequence TCR repertoires, to increase sequencing depth and limit assay-specific biases. To estimate repertoire size and how much clonotype sharing occurs between individuals, the study deeply sequenced the blood TCR repertoires of 4 to 6 healthy adults. Between about 0.8 and 9.5 billion PBMCs per donor were obtained by leukapheresis. For each donor, CD4 naive and CD4 memory were each run on three plates, CD8 naive on two plates, and CD8 memory on one plate.

Of note for this clone: Its antigen is still unknown. Base qualities are not provided; no much larger clone lies one nucleotide away.

V is reduced by 0 bases and J by 4 bases, leaving a spacing of 16 bases between them. From the germline V gene, CDR1 is SQVTM and CDR2 is ANQGSEA. The CDR3 covers 16 residues, taking in both the cysteine and the phenylalanine. Solely the CDR3 DNA is kept, with 48 bases framed from the first base. CD8 naive samples were CD45RO-negative cells positively selected for CCR7, giving a CD45RA+CCR7+ population that excluded TemRA cells. Healthy HIV-negative adults with no recently reported acute infections or vaccinations were included as donors. All donors were Caucasian adults living in Nashville, Tennessee, USA. Blood was obtained by leukapheresis, after which PBMCs were separated by Ficoll-Histopaque density gradient centrifugation and cryopreserved in liquid nitrogen vapor phase. Analytical flow cytometry was used to check the purity and quantity of every magnetically sorted T cell population. Each sorted fraction had its genomic DNA isolated and then quantified by UV absorbance on a Nanodrop 2000c.

Results and caveats for the whole study, not just this receptor: Based on pairwise subsampling, the degree of clonotype sharing among donors was expected to be affected by sequencing depth. Even with the large sequencing depth, rarefaction of the sorted-subset datasets indicated that sequencing was incomplete. Compared with non-shared clonotypes, clonotypes shared by all four sorted-subset donors had higher generation probabilities. Sampling was restricted to blood, and TCR repertoires in tissues likely differ from the TCR repertoires found in blood. The small number of donors limited the genetic and exposure-history diversity represented. When several donors were compared, the shared fraction of clonotypes was about 5.4% for naive CD4, less than 4% for naive CD8, roughly 2.3% for memory CD4, and roughly 0.4% for memory CD8. Larger estimated clonotype richness was generally found for naive subsets than for memory subsets.

Using the deep immunoSEQ assay, TCR CDR3 regions were amplified from genomic DNA by multiplex PCR. Extracted genomic DNA from each cell subset was distributed evenly across all wells of several immunoSEQ 96-well plates, and each plate was treated as a replicate. For sorted subsets, each replicate PCR was loaded with 150 to 250 ng genomic DNA, equivalent to about 30,000 T cell genomes. Purified libraries were quantified with a Qubit 3.0 fluorometer, sized on a Bioanalyzer 2100, and re-quantified with the KAPA Library Quantification kit. Each immunoSEQ 96-well plate was sequenced on its own single-read 150-cycle Illumina NextSeq 550 flow cell. From the authors' description of their analysis: Because the immunoSEQ output included only junctional sequences and no quality scores, the filtering could not be the same as the filtering used for full-length reads. To assign V/J genes and CDR3, sequences were annotated against IMGT germline references using PyIR, a Python wrapper for IgBLAST v1.9. Reads were filtered out if the reads had weak V/J assignments (E-value above 1e-6), no CDR3, stop codons, out-of-frame junctions, or ambiguous translated residues. V3J clonotypes were defined as sequences sharing the same inferred V gene, J gene, and CDR3 amino acid sequence. To compute the percentage overlap between repertoires, the number of shared unique clonotypes was divided by the size of the smaller repertoire. Richness of each repertoire was evaluated using RTK rarefaction, the Chao1 estimator, and Recon v2.1 estimates of unobserved clonotypes. Generation probabilities were computed with OLGA for all TCRbeta clonotypes obtained by the gDNA method from a handful of donors. Imported from immuneACCESS, the table was reduced by TCRdb to in-frame sequences with V and J called. These copies leave out some clones; in studies compared against another copy, an unresolved V gene accounts for under half, and the cause of the remainder is not known. Clone size and the V and J calls come from that table; the DNA yielded D and trimming. The sample has about 1,900,000 clones on record, about 95% of them singletons. Of the sample, 0.95% to 1.5% is held by the ten largest clones.

This receptor was obtained from a young man in good health. The sequence links TRBV29-1 to TRBJ1-5, with a weak D call of TRBD1 (6 bases match). The sequenced sample was naive CD8+ T cells sorted from blood. The cell subset or site label corresponds to: CD45RA+CCR7+. The nucleotide sequence reads TGCAGCGTTGAAGAACAGGGACCTACCGAGAATCAGCCCCAGCATTTT. Protein translation: CSVEEQGPTENQPQHF.